Each of the 6 T cell receptor beta chains below was sequenced from the same sample in a study of CD8 T cells in ankylosing spondylitis. Using its own MiXCR run on the 5' RACE reads, TCRdb lists one record per CDR3 protein. The data contain 250,000 to 350,000 distinct CDR3 sequences, around 20% of them singletons. Sequencing was performed on blood, either unsorted or a sorted T cell fraction (not recorded which). The receptor set was obtained from a male donor with ankylosing spondylitis or in good health (not recorded which).

This clonotype was counted a few times. The V and J genes are TRBV5-1 and TRBJ2-1; 11 bases fit TRBD2. V trimming: 4 bases; J trimming: 7 bases; junction bases outside the gene matches: 4. This CDR3 region has 14 residues. CDR1 is SGHRS, CDR2 YFSETQ, per germline. The CDR3: CASSVGTSGNEQFF. In nucleotides, the CDR3 is TGCGCCAGCAGCGTCGGGACTAGCGGAAATGAGCAGTTCTTC.

The V gene is TRBV3-1, the J gene TRBJ2-1, with 14 bases matching TRBD2. This CDR3 comprises 15 residues. J gave up 12 bases and V 5 bases, and 9 bases lay outside the gene matches. In germline, CDR1 is LGHDT, CDR2 YNNKEL (reference sequence). CDR3 DNA sequence: TGTGCCAGCAGCGGAAGGACTAGCGGGGGGCTCCGGCAGTTCTTC. Translated: CASSGRTSGGLRQFF.

This clonotype was counted between two and nine times. V usage is TRBV5-1 and J usage is TRBJ2-5; D possibly matches TRBD1 or TRBD2 (5 bases each). The CDR3 runs to 15 residues. The germline V and J ends were trimmed by 1 base and 5 bases, with 15 bases remaining between them. The germline gives CDR1 SGHRS, CDR2 YFSETQ. DNA of the CDR3: TGCGCCAGCAGCTTGCTTCCGGGGCCCGGGGAGACCCAGTACTTC. Residues: CASSLLPGPGETQYF.

V usage is TRBV11-2 and J usage is TRBJ2-1; 8 bases agree with TRBD2. Germline loops: CDR1 SGHAT, CDR2 FQNNGV. This CDR3 comprises 15 residues. With V trimmed by 3 bases and J by 7 bases, 8 bases remained unmatched. Here the CDR3 reads CASSFSGKDANEQFF. The CDR3 nucleotides read TGTGCCAGCAGCTTTAGCGGGAAGGACGCAAATGAGCAGTTCTTC. The full variable domain, completed using reference TRBV11-2 and TRBJ2-1, is EAGVAQSPRYKIIEKRQSVAFWCNPISGHATLYWYQQILGQGPKLLIQFQNNGVVDDSQLPKDRFSAERLKGVDSTLKIQPAKLEDSAVYLCASSFSGKDANEQFFGPGTRLTVL.

This clonotype occurred many times. The J gene is TRBJ2-3, the V gene TRBV12-3 or TRBV12-4, with TRBD1 matching 7 bases. Trimming cost V 6 bases and J 1 base; bases outside gene matches: 7. The CDR3 has 15 residues. CDR3: CASSLDRAGTDTQYF. The DNA of the CDR3 is TGTGCCAGCAGCCTTGACAGGGCCGGCACAGATACGCAGTATTTT.

The chain employs TRBV5-1 and TRBJ2-1, with D tentatively TRBD1 (6 bases). Germline V gene sequence: CDR1 SGHRS, CDR2 YFSETQ. Trimming removed 3 bases from V and 1 base from J, with 14 bases in between. The length of the CDR3 is 16 residues. In DNA form, the CDR3 reads TGCGCCAGCAGCTCCTATACAGGGTTATCCTACAATGAGCAGTTCTTC. As protein: CASSSYTGLSYNEQFF.